The present T cell receptor (beta chain) was sequenced within a study of human T cells and chemical hapten exposure (dated by TCRdb to about 2021). With regard to the full study: For sensitization, 2% DPC in acetone was applied to a roughly 2 cm by roughly 2 cm area of upper inner arm skin. Throughout the approximately 24-week study period, patients were also given weekly therapeutic DPC doses on the scalp. The study tracked peripheral blood TCR repertoire changes in vivo during primary and secondary sensitization to the hapten diphenylcyclopropenone (DPC) in alopecia patients. Libraries were pooled for sequencing, and variation in per-sample TCR yields was attributed mainly to small differences in library volumes within the pool. Patient blood was sampled pre-sensitization (week 0) and at 2, 6 and about 24 weeks after DPC sensitization. Most of the patients in the cohort were female, and the cohort covered alopecia areata with under or over 50% scalp involvement, alopecia totalis and alopecia universalis. For TCR sequencing, blood came from some 31 alopecia patients at anywhere from one to four time points (pre-sensitization, 2, 6 and 24 weeks). Patch testing was done on the upper back using Finn chambers containing 0.01% DPC, and results were scored after 6 days according to International Contact Dermatitis Research Group standards. General study outcomes and caveats: Patch test score correlated positively with the number of PT1 expanded TCRs, reaching significance at thresholds 8, 16 and 32 but not at 4. DPC sensitization did not change the number of TCRs with a frequency above 1 in 1000, and there was no evidence of changes in global repertoire structure. Repeated subsampling changed both the strength of the expansion versus patch-test correlation and the threshold at which that correlation became significant. Because every patient had alopecia, a presumed autoimmune disease, the patients' immune response might differ from that of healthy individuals. Expanded TCRs formed significantly more large CDR3 similarity clusters than pre-sensitization or healthy control sets, consistent with antigen-driven responses.

The sample's time point, from its label and the paper: pre-sensitization, week 0. The treatment or condition label corresponds to: therapeutic diphenylcyclopropenone sensitization with weekly scalp DPC. At every patch-test visit, the blood draw took place before the patch test was put on. Patients were considered eligible if aged 18 to 70, diagnosed with alopecia and deemed suitable for DPC therapy, and patients were excluded if pregnant. Unfractionated whole blood was collected in Tempus Blood RNA tubes, and total RNA was extracted from that blood. The cysteine opens and the phenylalanine closes a CDR3 of 17 amino acids. Of all the DNA, just the CDR3 is kept, 51 bases in frame from base 1. V is clipped by 3 bases and J by 1 base, and the sequence between their germline boundaries is 16 bases long. From the germline V gene, CDR1 is MDHEN and CDR2 is SYDVKM. This clonotype was found many times. This clone's antigen is unknown. Nothing much larger sits one base from this clone, and base qualities are not available.

Receptor amplification or capture employed RACE. The sequencer listed for this sample is NextSeq 500. Library preparation attached unique molecular identifiers to individual cDNA molecules for quantitative, reproducible TCR counting. Each blood RNA sample was used to sequence both TCR alpha and TCR beta chains. The published analysis was carried out like this. A median of around 100,000 TCRs per sample was observed, with a range of 23,224 to 690,600. The Decombinator software suite was used to annotate V, J and CDR3 in the TCR reads. For the PS versus PT1 abundance plots, all samples were subsampled to the same number of TCRs (28,000). TCRs were defined as expanded if absent before sensitization and observed at least eight times at the 2-week time point. TCRdb handled the public reads itself, with Q25 trimming in fastp and clone calling in MiXCR, and kept productive beta chains. Every distinct CDR3 protein forms one entry, paired with its most common genes and DNA. For this entry, the V and J calls and clone size follow TCRdb and not the study's own pipeline. In all, the sample holds about 290,000 distinct CDR3 sequences, and around 7.7% of those were seen once. The ten most abundant clones make up roughly 1.2% of the sample.

This sequence was found in a man between 18 and 35 years old with alopecia areata. Some clones in this sample may be carry-over from other donors' samples. Sample: whole blood, taken in connection with sensitization to the hapten diphenylcyclopropenone (DPC). In this chain, TRBV28 is recombined with TRBJ1-3, with the D gene too uncertain to name. CDR3 loop: CASSLSVREWSGNTIYF. The DNA sequence reads TGTGCCAGCAGTTTGTCGGTTCGGGAGTGGTCTGGAAACACCATATATTTT.